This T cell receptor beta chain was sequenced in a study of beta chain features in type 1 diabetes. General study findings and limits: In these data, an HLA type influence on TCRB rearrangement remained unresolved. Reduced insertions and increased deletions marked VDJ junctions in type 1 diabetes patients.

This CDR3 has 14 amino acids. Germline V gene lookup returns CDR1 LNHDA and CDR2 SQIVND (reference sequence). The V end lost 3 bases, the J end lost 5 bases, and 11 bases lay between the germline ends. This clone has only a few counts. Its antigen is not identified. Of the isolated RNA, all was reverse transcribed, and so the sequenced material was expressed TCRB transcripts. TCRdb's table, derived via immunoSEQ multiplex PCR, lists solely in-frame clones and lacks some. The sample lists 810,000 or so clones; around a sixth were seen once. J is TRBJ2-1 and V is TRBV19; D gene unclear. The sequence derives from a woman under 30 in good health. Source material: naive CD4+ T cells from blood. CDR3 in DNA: TGTGCCAGTAGTATGTCCCTGGGTAACAATGAGCAGTTCTTC. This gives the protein CASSMSLGNNEQFF.